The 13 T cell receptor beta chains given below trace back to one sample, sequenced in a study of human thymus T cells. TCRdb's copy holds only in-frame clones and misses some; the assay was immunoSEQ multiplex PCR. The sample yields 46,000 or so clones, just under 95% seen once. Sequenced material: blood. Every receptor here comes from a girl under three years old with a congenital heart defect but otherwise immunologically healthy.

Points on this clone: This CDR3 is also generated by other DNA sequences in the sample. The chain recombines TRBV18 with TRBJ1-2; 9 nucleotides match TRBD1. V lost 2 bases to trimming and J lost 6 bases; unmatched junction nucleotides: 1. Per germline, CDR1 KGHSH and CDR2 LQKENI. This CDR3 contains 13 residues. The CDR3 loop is CASSPGQGHGYTF. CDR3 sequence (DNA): TGTGCCAGCTCACCAGGACAGGGGCATGGCTACACCTTC. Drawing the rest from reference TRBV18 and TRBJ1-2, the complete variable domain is NAGVMQNPRHLVRRRGQEARLRCSPMKGHSHVYWYRQLPEEGLKFMVYLQKENIIDESGMPKERFSAEFPKEGPSILRIQQVVRGDSAAYFCASSPGQGHGYTFGSGTRLTVV.

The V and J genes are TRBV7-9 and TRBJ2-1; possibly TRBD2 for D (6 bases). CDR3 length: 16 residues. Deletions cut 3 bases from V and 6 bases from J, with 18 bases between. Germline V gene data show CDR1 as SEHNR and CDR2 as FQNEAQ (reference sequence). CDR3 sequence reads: CASSFRDLELGNEQFF. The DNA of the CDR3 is TGTGCCAGCAGCTTCCGGGACTTAGAGCTTGGCAATGAGCAGTTCTTC.

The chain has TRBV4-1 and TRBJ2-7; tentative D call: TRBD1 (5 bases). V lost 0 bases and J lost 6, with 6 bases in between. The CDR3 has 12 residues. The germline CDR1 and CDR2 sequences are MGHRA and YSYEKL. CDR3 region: CASSQDTGEQYF. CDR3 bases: TGCGCCAGCAGCCAAGATACAGGCGAGCAGTACTTC.

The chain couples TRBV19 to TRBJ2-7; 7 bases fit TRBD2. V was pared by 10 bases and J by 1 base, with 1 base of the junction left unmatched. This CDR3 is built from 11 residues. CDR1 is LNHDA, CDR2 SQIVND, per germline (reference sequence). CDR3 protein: CATSGSYEQYF. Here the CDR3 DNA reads TGTGCCACTAGCGGTTCCTACGAGCAGTACTTC.

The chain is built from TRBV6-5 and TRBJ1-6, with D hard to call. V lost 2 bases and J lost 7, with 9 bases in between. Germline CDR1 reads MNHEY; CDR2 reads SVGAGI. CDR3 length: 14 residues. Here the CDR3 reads CASSYRFLNSPLHF. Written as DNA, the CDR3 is TGTGCCAGCAGTTACAGGTTCCTCAATTCACCCCTCCACTTT.

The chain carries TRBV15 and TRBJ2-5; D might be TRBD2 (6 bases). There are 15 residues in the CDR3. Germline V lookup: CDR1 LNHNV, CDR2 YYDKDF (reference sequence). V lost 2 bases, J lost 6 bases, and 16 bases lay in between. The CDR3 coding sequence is TGTGCCACCAGCAGATGGCGCGGGGATCGGCAGACCCAGTACTTC. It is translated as CATSRWRGDRQTQYF. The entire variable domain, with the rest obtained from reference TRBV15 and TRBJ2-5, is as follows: DAMVIQNPRYQVTQFGKPVTLSCSQTLNHNVMYWYQQKSSQAPKLLFHYYDKDFNNEADTPDNFQSRRPNTSFCFLDIRSPGLGDTAMYLCATSRWRGDRQTQYFGPGTRLLVL.

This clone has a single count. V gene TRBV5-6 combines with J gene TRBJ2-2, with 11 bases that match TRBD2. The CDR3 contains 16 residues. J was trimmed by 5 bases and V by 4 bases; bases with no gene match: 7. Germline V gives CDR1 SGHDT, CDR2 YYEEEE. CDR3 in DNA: TGTGCCAGCAGCCCCTGGCTAGCGGGAGGTACCGGGGAGCTGTTTTTT. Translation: CASSPWLAGGTGELFF.

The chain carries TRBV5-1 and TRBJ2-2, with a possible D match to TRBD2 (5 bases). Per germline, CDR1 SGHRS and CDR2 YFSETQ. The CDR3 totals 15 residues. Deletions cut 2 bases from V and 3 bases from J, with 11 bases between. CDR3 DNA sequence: TGCGCCAGCAGCTTCCCCCGGAGGTACACCGGGGAGCTGTTTTTT. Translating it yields CASSFPRRYTGELFF.

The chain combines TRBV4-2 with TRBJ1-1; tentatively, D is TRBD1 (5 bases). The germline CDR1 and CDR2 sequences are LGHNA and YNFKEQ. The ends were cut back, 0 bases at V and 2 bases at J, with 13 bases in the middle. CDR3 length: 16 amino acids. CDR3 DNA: TGTGCCAGCAGCCAAGATCTGACAGCCCCTAACACTGAAGCTTTCTTT. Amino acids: CASSQDLTAPNTEAFF.

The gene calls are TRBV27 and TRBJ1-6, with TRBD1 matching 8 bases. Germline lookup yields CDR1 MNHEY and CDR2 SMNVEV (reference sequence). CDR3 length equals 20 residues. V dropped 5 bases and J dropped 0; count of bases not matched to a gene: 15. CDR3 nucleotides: TGTGCCAGCAGTCCCCCACGGCTGACAGGGGAGAGCTCCTATAATTCACCCCTCCACTTT. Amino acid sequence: CASSPPRLTGESSYNSPLHF.

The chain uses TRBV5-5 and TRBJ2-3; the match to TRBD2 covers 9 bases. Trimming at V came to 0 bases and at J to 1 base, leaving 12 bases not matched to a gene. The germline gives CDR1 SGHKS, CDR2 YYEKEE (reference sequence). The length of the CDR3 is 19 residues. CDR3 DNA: TGTGCCAGCAGCTTGGATTACGCGGGAGGGCCTCCCGGCACAGATACGCAGTATTTT. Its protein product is CASSLDYAGGPPGTDTQYF.

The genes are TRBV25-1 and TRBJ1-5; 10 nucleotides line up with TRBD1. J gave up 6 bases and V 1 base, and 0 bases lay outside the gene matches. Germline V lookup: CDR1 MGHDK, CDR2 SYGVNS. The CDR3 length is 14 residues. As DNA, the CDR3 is TGTGCCAGCAGTGAATGGGACAGGGGTCAGCCCCAGCATTTT. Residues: CASSEWDRGQPQHF.

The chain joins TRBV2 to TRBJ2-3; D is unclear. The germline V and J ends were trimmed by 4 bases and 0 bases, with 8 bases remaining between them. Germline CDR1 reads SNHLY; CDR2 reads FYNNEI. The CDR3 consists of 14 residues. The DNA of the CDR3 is TGTGCCAGCAGTGCGGGCAGAAGCACAGATACGCAGTATTTT. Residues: CASSAGRSTDTQYF.